This T cell receptor (beta chain) was obtained from a study of TIL therapy for anti-PD-1-resistant metastatic lung cancer. For the study at large: Tumors had a median PD-L1 proportion score of 6%. Tumors carried a median about 1.4 non-synonymous mutations per megabase.

Time point denoted: pre-treatment sample, taken before nivolumab and TIL therapy. Tumor tissue came from excised metastases, mostly pleural nodules or supraclavicular lymph nodes. This was the immunoSEQ v3 assay. TCRdb keeps only in-frame clones here, not all; method: immunoSEQ multiplex PCR. The sample has approximately 87,000 clones; 55% to 75% are singletons. Sequencing used tumor tissue, obtained at baseline. The receptor was derived from a person aged 25-80 years with non-small cell lung cancer.

The CDR3 reads CASSPSWDLGNEKLFF. Here the CDR3 DNA reads TGTGCCAGCAGCCCATCCTGGGACCTAGGGAATGAAAAACTGTTTTTT. This chain connects TRBV4-2 to TRBJ1-4, with D maybe TRBD1 (5 bases). Trimming cost V 4 bases and J 5 bases, with 17 bases left between them. CDR1 and CDR2 from the germline V gene are LGHNA and YNFKEQ. This CDR3 comprises 16 residues.